One T cell receptor beta chain is described in this entry. The data originate from a study of blood T cell repertoires in COVID-19. Across the whole study: COVID-19 samples collected from the United States, Italy and Spain covered acute and convalescent phases. In each case, the material was cDNA or gDNA derived from T cells, B-cell-depleted T cells, or PBMCs.

Sequencing was performed with immunoSEQ multiplex PCR; in TCRdb, only in-frame clones are kept and a portion is missing. This sample yields some 66,000 clones, of which about 76% are seen a single time; 50% belongs to the top ten. The CDR3 is made up of 13 amino acids. V lost 3 bases, J lost 3 bases, and 9 bases lay in between. CDR1 and CDR2 (germline): MNHEY, SMNVEV (reference sequence). This chain connects TRBV27 to TRBJ2-7; D is ambiguous. The sequencing input was peripheral blood. This TCR came from a woman older than 75 with acute or convalescent COVID-19. CDR3 coding DNA: TGTGCCAGCAGTTTTCACAACAGCTACGAGCAGTACTTC. Its protein product is CASSFHNSYEQYF.